This TCR beta chain was captured by sequencing in a study of tumor-infiltrating lymphocytes in primary liver carcinoma. Study-wide background: Male and female patients aged 30 to 69 years made up the cohort.

Co-extracting RNA and DNA was done with about 20-33 mg of unsorted bulk tissue as input. Every patient in the cohort had a primary liver carcinoma. That carcinoma was treated by surgical resection. Patients showed chronic HBV infection and an absence of prior treatment. Regarding this clonotype: Its target is unknown. Mismatch with germline at one junction end may stem from a read error.

Using a constant-region primer together with ProtoScript II reverse transcriptase, TCR beta cDNA was made from approximately 500 ng of total RNA. Amplification in three nested multiplex PCR rounds with slightly modified ARM-PCR gave rise to TCR beta libraries. The first two PCR rounds, roughly 10 cycles each, used TRBV1-TRBV30 forward primers and a C-beta reverse primer. Using its own MiXCR run on the multiplex PCR reads, TCRdb lists one record per CDR3 protein. The table has about 75,000 distinct CDR3 sequences, approximately 70% seen once. The CDR3 is 11 residues long. From germline, CDR1 is SQVTM and CDR2 ANQGSEA. Study-level points and caveats: The study found a significantly higher top-250-clone fraction in tumors than in blood (p = 0.039).

This chain joins TRBV29-1 and TRBJ2-1; D call uncertain. Sequencing used tumor-adjacent normal liver tissue. The origin of this receptor is a middle-aged man with primary liver carcinoma and hepatitis B virus infection. The CDR3 loop is CSVVLDNERFF. As DNA, the CDR3 is TGCAGCGTTGTTCTAGACAATGAGCGGTTCTTC.